This T cell receptor (beta chain) stems from a study of spatial heterogeneity in lung cancer. As to time point: sample taken at primary tumor resection. The study sequenced unsorted whole RNA from tumor, nontumor lung or frozen PBMC. TCRdb called the 5' RACE reads again in MiXCR, with one record for every CDR3 protein. The sample lists about 30,000 distinct CDR3 sequences, roughly 8.4% occurring once. V gave up 4 bases and J gave up 6 bases; unmatched junction bases: 9. Looked up from germline, CDR1 is LGHDT and CDR2 is YNNKEL (reference sequence). CDR3 size: 16 residues. This clonotype was seen only a few times.

The clonotype comes from a female donor with early-stage non-small cell lung cancer. The chain recombines TRBV3-1 with TRBJ2-1, with TRBD2 matching 10 bases. Specimen: PBMCs, collected at surgery. The DNA for the CDR3 is TGTGCCAGCAGCCTTCTAGCAGCGGGAGGGCGCAATGAGCAGTTCTTC. Translating it yields CASSLLAAGGRNEQFF.